This TCR beta chain appears in the sequencing data of a study of cytomegalovirus exposure and HLA in healthy donors. As regards this clone: Antigen: not known.

Findings and caveats of the study: Cytomegalovirus status, reportedly, was diagnosed with high specificity and sensitivity by the classifier. Later, TCR association rates were found to vary by HLA locus, highest for DRB1 and lowest for HLA-C. Sequencing artifact likely explains a cluster of highly shared sequence variants. Later analysis suggested links between common viral pathogens and several top significant clusters.

The PCR made use of 60 Vbeta and 13 Jbeta primers. Profiling relied on immunoSEQ multiplex PCR, and the TCRdb table lists in-frame clones only, not all of them. In the table there are roughly 160,000 clones, just under 80% of which are singletons. The sequencing sample was made of PBMCs. This TCR came from a woman aged 50 to 65 in good health and CMV-seronegative.

The CDR3 spells CASSHQTIAGGGYEQYF. CDR3 DNA: TGTGCCAGCAGCCATCAGACCATAGCGGGGGGCGGGTACGAGCAGTACTTC. V usage is TRBV7-2 and J usage is TRBJ2-7; 10 bases are a match to TRBD2. This CDR3 is built from 17 residues. V lost 5 bases to trimming and J lost 4 bases; unmatched junction nucleotides: 14. Germline loops: CDR1 SGHTA, CDR2 FQGNSA. Full variable domain (outside the CDR3, taken from reference TRBV7-2 and TRBJ2-7): GAGVSQSPSNKVTEKGKDVELRCDPISGHTALYWYRQSLGQGLEFLIYFQGNSAPDKSGLPSDRFSAERTGGSVSTLTIQRTQQEDSAVYLCASSHQTIAGGGYEQYFGPGTRLTVT.